These 8 T cell receptor beta chains came from one sample sequenced in a study of blood T cells in healthy people across ages. Sample-barcoded 5' priming and a J-beta primer mix drove a second PCR of about 6 to 12 cycles. TCRdb recomputed calls from the 5' RACE reads with MiXCR, one row per CDR3 protein. Of approximately 1.5 million distinct CDR3 sequences in the sample, about 35% are singletons; the top ten hold about 11%. Sequenced sample: blood. All receptors derive from a woman under 40 in good health.

The V and J genes are TRBV9 and TRBJ1-1; D perhaps matches TRBD1 (6 bases). V was trimmed by 3 bases and J by 5 bases, leaving 14 bases between them. The CDR3 spans 14 residues. Germline V gene data show CDR1 as SGDLS and CDR2 as YYNGEE. The CDR3 region has the DNA TGTGCCAGCAGCGCCTCCCAGCAGGGGACTGAAGCTTTCTTT. It yields the protein CASSASQQGTEAFF.

The rearrangement joins TRBV4-1 to TRBJ2-7, with 14 positions matching TRBD2. Per germline, CDR1 MGHRA and CDR2 YSYEKL. Trimming at V came to 2 bases and at J to 6 bases, leaving 12 bases not matched to a gene. The CDR3 is 18 residues long. The CDR3, as DNA: TGCGCCAGCAGCCAAAAACCGGGACTAGCGGGAGCGGGGACCGAGCAGTACTTC. Amino acids: CASSQKPGLAGAGTEQYF.

This CDR3 reads CASSVPSGTAGELFF. In nucleotides, the CDR3 is TGTGCCAGCAGTGTTCCTAGCGGGACAGCCGGGGAGCTGTTTTTT. This chain links TRBV2 with TRBJ2-2, with TRBD2 matching over 9 bases. The CDR3 covers 15 residues. CDR1 and CDR2 from the germline V gene are SNHLY and FYNNEI. V lost 4 bases and J lost 6; bases outside the gene matches: 6.

As concerns this clonotype: A junction end diverges from the germline sequence, so it may reflect a read error. V and J are TRBV10-2 and TRBJ2-3, with D possibly being TRBD1 or TRBD2 (5 bases each). Germline assignment: CDR1 WSHSY and CDR2 SAAADI. This CDR3 comprises 18 residues. CDR3 sequence: CAGSEWLAYLGGTDTQYF. The CDR3 nucleotides are TGCGCCGGCAGTGAGTGGCTAGCCTACTTAGGGGGCACAGATACGCAGTATTTT.

The V and J genes are TRBV28 and TRBJ2-6; D assignment may be TRBD1 or TRBD2 (6 bases each). The CDR3 is 17 amino acids. CDR1 MDHEN and CDR2 SYDVKM come from the germline V gene. Trimming left V 5 bases short and J 4 bases short, with 18 bases between. The CDR3 spells CASSPEGGRSGANVLTF. The CDR3 DNA sequence: TGTGCCAGCAGTCCCGAGGGGGGAAGGTCCGGGGCCAACGTCCTGACTTTC. Full variable domain (missing parts from reference TRBV28 and TRBJ2-6): DVKVTQSSRYLVKRTGEKVFLECVQDMDHENMFWYRQDPGLGLRLIYFSYDVKMKEKGDIPEGYSVSREKKERFSLILESASTNQTSMYLCASSPEGGRSGANVLTFGAGSRLTVL.

This clonotype came up a few times. The chain carries TRBV4-1 and TRBJ2-1; the D gene is possibly TRBD2 (5 bases). V was shortened by 1 base and J by 9 bases, with 10 bases between the two germline ends. CDR1 is MGHRA and CDR2 is YSYEKL in the germline V gene. There are 13 residues in the CDR3. CDR3 in DNA: TGCGCCAGCAGCCAAGTAGCGCCCCTTGAGCAGTTCTTC. Its translation: CASSQVAPLEQFF.

This clonotype was detected a few times. CDR3 DNA: TGTGCCAGCAGTGAAGCGGTGGGACTGGACCAGCGCTACGAGCAGTACTTC. Translated, it gives CASSEAVGLDQRYEQYF. This chain connects TRBV6-1 to TRBJ2-7; D possibly corresponds to TRBD2 (6 bases). This CDR3 region has 17 residues. Looked up from germline, CDR1 is MNHNS and CDR2 is SASEGT. With 0 bases removed from V and 3 bases from J, the gap between germline ends came to 18 bases.

This clonotype was seen a few times. This chain joins TRBV9 and TRBJ2-7, with D unresolved. The CDR3 totals 14 residues. CDR1 and CDR2 (germline): SGDLS, YYNGEE. V was trimmed by 0 bases and J by 2 bases, leaving 9 bases between them. The CDR3 spells CASSVDHRTYEQYF. In DNA form, the CDR3 reads TGTGCCAGCAGCGTAGATCACAGAACCTACGAGCAGTACTTC.